Below are 18 T cell receptor beta chains sequenced from a single sample in a study of blood T cell repertoires in COVID-19. Sequencing was performed with immunoSEQ multiplex PCR; in TCRdb, only in-frame clones are kept and a portion is missing. The data contain 250,000 to 350,000 clones, around 90% of them singletons. Material: peripheral blood. Receptors were obtained from a woman between 40 and 50 years old who had recovered from COVID-19.

This chain links TRBV6-4 with TRBJ1-2, with TRBD1 matching over 10 bases. The V and J ends lost 6 bases and 6 bases, in that order; junction bases with no gene match: 4. The germline V gene has CDR1 MRHNA and CDR2 SNTAGT. CDR3 size: 13 residues. In nucleotides, the CDR3 is TGTGCCAGCAGGAGGGACAGGGGTGATGGCTACACCTTC. Translation gives CASRRDRGDGYTF.

The chain couples TRBV5-5 to TRBJ2-7; D is possibly TRBD2 (6 bases). V lost 1 base, J lost 2 bases, and 13 bases lay in between. CDR1 SGHKS and CDR2 YYEKEE come from the germline V gene (reference sequence). This CDR3 spans 15 amino acids. The CDR3: CASSLLHGGAYEQYF. In DNA form, the CDR3 reads TGTGCCAGCAGCTTGCTTCACGGAGGGGCCTACGAGCAGTACTTC.

V is TRBV6-5 and J is TRBJ2-5; 7 bases agree with TRBD1. Germline CDR1 MNHEY, CDR2 SVGAGI. The CDR3 is 16 amino acids. The junction had 9 bases not matched to a gene; V was cut back by 0 bases and J by 5 bases. In nucleotides, the CDR3 is TGTGCCAGCAGTTACTCACGTGACAGGGTAAAGGAGACCCAGTACTTC. This gives the protein CASSYSRDRVKETQYF.

The rearrangement uses TRBV5-1 and TRBJ2-3; 7 nucleotides line up with TRBD1. Trimming took 4 bases from V and 4 from J; bases not matched to a gene: 9. This CDR3 spans 15 amino acids. Germline CDR1 reads SGHRS; CDR2 reads YFSETQ. This CDR3 is CASSPDRVDPDTQYF. CDR3 DNA: TGCGCCAGCAGCCCCGACAGGGTAGATCCAGATACGCAGTATTTT.

The chain combines TRBV6-5 with TRBJ1-5; D unresolved. CDR1 MNHEY and CDR2 SVGAGI come from the germline V gene. Trimming removed 5 bases from V and 2 bases from J, with 4 bases in between. The CDR3 consists of 12 residues. The CDR3 is CASSTGNQPQHF. CDR3 nucleotides: TGTGCCAGCAGTACGGGCAATCAGCCCCAGCATTTT.

The gene calls are TRBV19 and TRBJ2-5; D is uncertain. This CDR3 comprises 14 residues. Trimming pared 0 bases from V and 2 bases from J, leaving 7 bases between. Germline CDR1 reads LNHDA; CDR2 reads SQIVND (reference sequence). CDR3 coding DNA: TGTGCCAGTAGTATAGAATCAGTACAAGAGACCCAGTACTTC. This gives the protein CASSIESVQETQYF. The entire variable domain, with the rest obtained from reference TRBV19 and TRBJ2-5, is as follows: DGGITQSPKYLFRKEGQNVTLSCEQNLNHDAMYWYRQDPGQGLRLIYYSQIVNDFQKGDIAEGYSVSREKKESFPLTVTSAQKNPTAFYLCASSIESVQETQYFGPGTRLLVL.

Notes on this clone: The same CDR3 can be traced to other DNA sequences in this sample. The chain couples TRBV29-1 to TRBJ1-1, with D unresolved. The germline gives CDR1 SQVTM, CDR2 ANQGSEA. The V gene lost 5 bases and the J gene lost 1 base, with 8 bases spanning the gap. The CDR3 covers 12 residues. The CDR3 nucleotides are TGCAGCGTTCTTTCAGGGAACACTGAAGCTTTCTTT. Its protein product is CSVLSGNTEAFF.

This chain links TRBV28 with TRBJ2-3, with 7 bases that match TRBD2. There are 17 residues in the CDR3. Germline values: CDR1 MDHEN, CDR2 SYDVKM. V lost 8 bases to trimming and J lost 5 bases; unmatched junction nucleotides: 19. The CDR3 protein is CASPQDGGSYGGDTQYF. For the CDR3, the DNA is TGTGCCAGCCCACAGGATGGCGGGAGCTATGGGGGAGATACGCAGTATTTT.

The chain carries TRBV7-6 and TRBJ2-1, with D perhaps TRBD1 (5 bases). Germline CDR1 reads SGHVS; CDR2 reads FNYEAQ. There are 16 residues in the CDR3. The germline V and J ends were trimmed by 1 base and 2 bases, with 12 bases remaining between them. Here the CDR3 DNA reads TGTGCCAGCAGCTTAGACTTGGGGCGGACCTACAATGAGCAGTTCTTC. As protein: CASSLDLGRTYNEQFF.

The sample holds many counts of this clone. The chain couples TRBV27 to TRBJ2-2; 8 nucleotides align to TRBD2. The CDR3 contains 17 residues. Trimming cost V 0 bases and J 6 bases; bases outside gene matches: 9. Germline-derived CDR1 and CDR2 are MNHEY and SMNVEV (reference sequence). The CDR3 sequence: CASSLSFLSGSAGELFF. CDR3 DNA sequence: TGTGCCAGCAGTTTATCCTTCTTAAGCGGGAGCGCCGGGGAGCTGTTTTTT.

The chain employs TRBV4-1 and TRBJ1-3; D might be TRBD1 (5 bases). This CDR3 is 14 amino acids long. Trimming cost V 0 bases and J 2 bases, with 5 bases left between them. CDR1 MGHRA and CDR2 YSYEKL come from the germline V gene. The CDR3 bases are TGCGCCAGCAGCCAAGACAGGGCTGGAAACACCATATATTTT. It specifies CASSQDRAGNTIYF.

In its sample, this clone was seen once. The rearrangement uses TRBV4-1 and TRBJ2-7; TRBD1 aligns across 7 bases. CDR1 MGHRA and CDR2 YSYEKL come from the germline V gene. The CDR3 spans 14 residues. Trimming took 5 bases from V and 4 from J; bases not matched to a gene: 8. The CDR3 DNA reads as TGCGCCAGCAGCATTCCGGGACAGCCTTACGAGCAGTACTTC. It specifies CASSIPGQPYEQYF.

This chain uses TRBV19 with TRBJ2-7, with 10 positions matching TRBD2. Germline V gives CDR1 LNHDA, CDR2 SQIVND (reference sequence). The V gene end was trimmed by 4 bases and the J gene end by 6 bases; junction bases not matched to a gene: 9. The CDR3 has 15 amino acids. The CDR3 region has the DNA TGTGCCAGTAGTACCTTCAGCGGGAGGGATCGCGAGCAGTACTTC. Translating gives CASSTFSGRDREQYF.

The chain combines TRBV28 with TRBJ2-5; D might be TRBD1 (6 bases). CDR1 MDHEN and CDR2 SYDVKM come from the germline V gene. The CDR3 has 14 residues. Trimming pared 5 bases from V and 5 bases from J, leaving 15 bases between. The CDR3 coding sequence is TGTGCCAGCAGTACAAGGAGGCAGGGGGAGACCCAGTACTTC. The encoded protein is CASSTRRQGETQYF.

The chain couples TRBV30 to TRBJ2-1, with TRBD2 identical over 9 bases. The J segment lost 1 base and the V segment lost 3 bases, leaving 4 bases of the junction unmatched. The CDR3 contains 15 residues. CDR1 GTSNPN and CDR2 SVGIG come from the germline V gene (reference sequence). CDR3: CAWSSSGRSYNEQFF. The CDR3 DNA is TGTGCCTGGAGCTCGAGCGGGAGGTCCTACAATGAGCAGTTCTTC.

The rearrangement joins TRBV19 to TRBJ2-1; 10 bases map to TRBD2. In germline, CDR1 is LNHDA, CDR2 SQIVND (reference sequence). V dropped 3 bases and J dropped 0; count of bases not matched to a gene: 8. This CDR3 spans 18 amino acids. CDR3 in amino acids: CASSMGLAGVNSYNEQFF. The CDR3 DNA reads as TGTGCCAGTAGTATGGGCCTAGCGGGAGTTAACTCCTACAATGAGCAGTTCTTC.

As to this clone: Other DNA sequences in this sample translate to the same CDR3. The CDR3 coding sequence is TGTGCCAGCAGCGTCCTAGCGGGAAACACCGGGGAGCTGTTTTTT. This sequence encodes CASSVLAGNTGELFF. The V call is TRBV9, the J call TRBJ2-2; 9 nucleotides line up with TRBD2. The CDR3 covers 15 residues. Germline V CDR1 and CDR2: SGDLS, YYNGEE. V lost 2 bases and J lost 2; bases outside the gene matches: 1.

This rearrangement joins TRBV27 to TRBJ1-4, with 9 bases matching TRBD1. This CDR3 has 15 residues. Germline CDR1 is MNHEY and CDR2 is SMNVEV (reference sequence). Unmatched junction bases numbered 8, after V lost 8 bases and J lost 4 bases. The CDR3 nucleotides are TGTGCCAGCGGGGGACAGGGAACGGTTAATGAAAAACTGTTTTTT. Protein product: CASGGQGTVNEKLFF.